These T cell receptor beta chains were read from a single sample in a study of tumor and adjacent non-tumor tissue in lung cancer. TCRdb reanalysed the multiplex PCR reads using MiXCR and keeps one entry per CDR3 protein. The sample carries over 130,000 distinct CDR3 sequences, around two thirds recorded once. Specimen: lung tumor tissue. The receptors stem from a man aged 60-69 years with small cell lung cancer. CDR3s leave out the opening cysteine and the closing phenylalanine or tryptophan. Clone size appears in some rows only: once, few, many, or a class for an expanded clone.

abundance,v_gene,CDR3aa
once,TRBV11-1,ASSLVLRGPREQY
.,TRBV6-1,ASSEAGVNTGELF
few,TRBV13,ASSHRASGRNEQF
.,TRBV29-1,SVSGDSYGYT
.,TRBV20-1,SARHQDRQY
.,TRBV20-1,STLGGTVAF
few,TRBV7-8,ASSPRGDYGYT
.,TRBV20-1,SARVGWDFGESQY
.,TRBV21-1,ASSKGTLAGFRIIFVEF
.,TRBV6-5,ASRPSPSSDGDNGQF
few,TRBV4-2,ASSQAPSREVNEQF
few,TRBV29-1,SVSSVASGTYEQY
.,TRBV11-3,ASSQHRDRVSTQTNSPLH
once,TRBV6-6,ASSYSSGKWENLF
.,TRBV20-1,SARGVSYNSPIH
.,TRBV12-3/TRBV12-4,ASSRISMGTGELF
.,TRBV5-1,ASSLGVGTPYNEQF
few,TRBV4-2,ASSPGAVTQETQY
few,TRBV30,AGAGLYNNEQF
.,TRBV11-3,AMSADRGSQETQY
few,TRBV20-1,SARELHGRVRTQY
.,TRBV5-6,ASSLSGRGGYT
.,TRBV11-2,TSSLSGNRGATNEKLF
many,TRBV7-9,ASSKRLAGGNEQF
.,TRBV29-1,SVEGGISSTHTQY
.,TRBV29-1,SAGGNVQF
.,TRBV20-1,SARVSPGSAGELL
.,TRBV11-2,TSSSVVVGEQY
.,TRBV7-9,ANSMREAYEQF
.,TRBV29-1,SVRFSGRAVSYNEQF
.,TRBV11-2,ASSRIGTSGTIPYEQY
.,TRBV7-9,ASSLSSGRDEQF
.,TRBV18,ASATGWNTDTQY
many,TRBV12-3/TRBV12-4,ASRRDDNQPQH
.,TRBV11-1,ASSRDPGQGKNTEAL
.,TRBV20-1,STTSGTSVQETQY
once,TRBV2,ASIRYRNNQETQY
many,TRBV29-1,SVGKGSRSYEQY
.,TRBV10-3,DISDSDRRGYGYT
.,TRBV5-6,ASSLLDSTDTQY
.,TRBV4-1,ASSQDSRARVGCADTQY
few,TRBV6-5,ASSRRGTSVTGNTGELF
medium-sized,TRBV11-1,ASSFTSGISEQF